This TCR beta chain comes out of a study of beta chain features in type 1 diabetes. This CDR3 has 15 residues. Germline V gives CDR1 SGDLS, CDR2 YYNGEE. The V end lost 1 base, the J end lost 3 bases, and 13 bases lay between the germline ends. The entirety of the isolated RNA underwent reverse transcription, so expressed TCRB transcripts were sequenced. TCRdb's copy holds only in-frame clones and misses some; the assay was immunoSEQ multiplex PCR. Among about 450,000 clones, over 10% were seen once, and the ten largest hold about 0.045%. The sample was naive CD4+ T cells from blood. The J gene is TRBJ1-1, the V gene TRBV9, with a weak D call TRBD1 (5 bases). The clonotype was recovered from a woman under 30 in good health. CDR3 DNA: TGTGCCAGCAGCGTACAGGAGCAGGGCTACACTGAAGCTTTCTTT. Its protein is CASSVQEQGYTEAFF.